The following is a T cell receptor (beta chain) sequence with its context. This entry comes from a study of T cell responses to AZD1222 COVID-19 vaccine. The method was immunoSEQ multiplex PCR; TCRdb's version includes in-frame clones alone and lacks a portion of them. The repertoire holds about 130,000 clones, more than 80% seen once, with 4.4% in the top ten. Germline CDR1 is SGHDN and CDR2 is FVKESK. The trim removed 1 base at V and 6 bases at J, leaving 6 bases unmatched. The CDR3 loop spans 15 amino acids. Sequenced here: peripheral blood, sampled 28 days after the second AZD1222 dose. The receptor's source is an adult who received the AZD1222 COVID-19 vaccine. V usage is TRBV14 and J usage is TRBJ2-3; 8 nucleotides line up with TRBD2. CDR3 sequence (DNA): TGTGCCAGCAGCCAAGTCGGGGGGGCCGGGGATACGCAGTATTTT. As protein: CASSQVGGAGDTQYF.